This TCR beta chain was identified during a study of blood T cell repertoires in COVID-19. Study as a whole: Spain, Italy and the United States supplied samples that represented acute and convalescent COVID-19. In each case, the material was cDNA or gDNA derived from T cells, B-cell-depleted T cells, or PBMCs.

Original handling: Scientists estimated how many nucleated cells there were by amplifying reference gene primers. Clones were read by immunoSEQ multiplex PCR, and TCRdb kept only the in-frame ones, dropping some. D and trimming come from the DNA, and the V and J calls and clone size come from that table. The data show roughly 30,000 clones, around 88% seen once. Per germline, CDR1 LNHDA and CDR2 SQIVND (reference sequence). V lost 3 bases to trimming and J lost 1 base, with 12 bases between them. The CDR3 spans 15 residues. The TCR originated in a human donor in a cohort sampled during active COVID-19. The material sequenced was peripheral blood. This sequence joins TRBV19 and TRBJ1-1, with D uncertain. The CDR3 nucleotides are TGTGCCAGTAGTATCAGGCCCTGGGCGAACACTGAAGCTTTCTTT. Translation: CASSIRPWANTEAFF.